This T cell receptor (beta chain) was identified during a study of blood T cell repertoires in COVID-19. Study-level information: COVID-19 samples, acute and convalescent, were from the United States, Italy and Spain. T cells, B-cell-depleted T cells, or PBMCs provided the cDNA or gDNA that served as material.

The germline V gene encodes CDR1 SGHRS and CDR2 YFSETQ. The trim removed 3 bases at V and 5 bases at J, leaving 5 bases unmatched. The CDR3 spans 14 residues. Original processing notes: Cell counts per sample came from amplifying reference gene primers. Clones were sequenced by immunoSEQ multiplex PCR, and TCRdb holds only the in-frame ones, with some missing. V and J calls plus clone size are reproduced from that table; the DNA served to infer D and trimming. The sample carries about 59,000 clones, roughly 80% recorded once. J is TRBJ1-1 and V is TRBV5-1; TRBD1 matches 9 bases. The specimen was peripheral blood. The receptor comes from a woman in her 50s with active or convalescent COVID-19. The CDR3 spells CASSSRTGETEAFF. CDR3 nucleotides: TGCGCCAGCAGCTCCCGGACAGGGGAAACTGAAGCTTTCTTT.